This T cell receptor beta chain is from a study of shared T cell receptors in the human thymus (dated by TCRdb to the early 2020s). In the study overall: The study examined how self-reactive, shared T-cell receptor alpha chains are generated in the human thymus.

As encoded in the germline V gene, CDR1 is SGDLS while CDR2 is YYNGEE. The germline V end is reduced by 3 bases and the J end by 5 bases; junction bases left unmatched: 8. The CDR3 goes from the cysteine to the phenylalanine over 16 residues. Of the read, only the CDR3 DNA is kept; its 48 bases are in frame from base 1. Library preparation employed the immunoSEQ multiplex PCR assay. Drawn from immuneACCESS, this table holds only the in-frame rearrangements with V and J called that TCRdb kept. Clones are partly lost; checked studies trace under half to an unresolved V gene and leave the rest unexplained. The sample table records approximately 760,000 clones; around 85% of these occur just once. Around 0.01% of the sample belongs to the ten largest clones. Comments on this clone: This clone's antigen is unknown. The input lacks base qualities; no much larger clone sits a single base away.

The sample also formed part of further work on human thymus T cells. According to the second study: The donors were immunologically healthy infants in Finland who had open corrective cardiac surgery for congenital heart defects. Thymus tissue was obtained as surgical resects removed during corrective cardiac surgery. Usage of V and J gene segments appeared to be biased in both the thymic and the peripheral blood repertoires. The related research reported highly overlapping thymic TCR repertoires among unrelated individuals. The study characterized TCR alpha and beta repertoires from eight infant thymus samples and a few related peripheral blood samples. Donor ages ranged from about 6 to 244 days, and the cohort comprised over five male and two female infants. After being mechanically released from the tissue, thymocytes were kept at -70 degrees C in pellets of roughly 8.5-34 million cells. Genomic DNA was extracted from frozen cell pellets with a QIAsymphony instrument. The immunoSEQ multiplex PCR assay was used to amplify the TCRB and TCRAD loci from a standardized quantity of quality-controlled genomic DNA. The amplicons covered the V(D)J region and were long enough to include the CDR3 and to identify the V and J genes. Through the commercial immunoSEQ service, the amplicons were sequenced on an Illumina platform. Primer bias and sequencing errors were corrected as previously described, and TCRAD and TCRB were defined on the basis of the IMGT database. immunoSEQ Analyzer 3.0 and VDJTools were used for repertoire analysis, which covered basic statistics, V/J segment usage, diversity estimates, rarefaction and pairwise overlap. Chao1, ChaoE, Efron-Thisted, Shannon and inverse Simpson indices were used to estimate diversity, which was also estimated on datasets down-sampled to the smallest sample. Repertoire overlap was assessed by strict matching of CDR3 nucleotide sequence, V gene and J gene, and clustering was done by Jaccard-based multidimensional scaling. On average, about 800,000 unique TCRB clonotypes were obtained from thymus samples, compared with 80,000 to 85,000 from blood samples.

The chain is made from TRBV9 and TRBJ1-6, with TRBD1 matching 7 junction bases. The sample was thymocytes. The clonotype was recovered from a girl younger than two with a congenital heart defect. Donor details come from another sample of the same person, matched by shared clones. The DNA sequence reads TGTGCCAGCAGCGCCCGCCGGGACAGCAATAATTCACCCCTCCACTTT. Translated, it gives CASSARRDSNNSPLHF. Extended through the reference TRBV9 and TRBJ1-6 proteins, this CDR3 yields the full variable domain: DSGVTQTPKHLITATGQRVTLRCSPRSGDLSVYWYQQSLDQGLQFLIQYYNGEERAKGNILERFSAQQFPDLHSELNLSSLELGDSALYFCASSARRDSNNSPLHFGNGTRLTVT.